The clone carrying this T cell receptor (beta chain) was seen a few times. The antigen remains unidentified. A much larger clone differs from this one at a single base, so this may be a read error. The CDR3 spans 14 residues. Germline V CDR1 and CDR2: MGHRA, YSYEKL. Regions amplified from RNA transcripts were the TCR beta CDR3 regions. The HTBI primer set drove a first-round RT-PCR of the TCR CDR3. TCRdb processed the multiplex PCR reads anew with MiXCR; each CDR3 protein has one entry. The table lists a few hundred thousand distinct CDR3 sequences, about 15% of them singletons. This sample stems from a study of T cells in Graves' hyperthyroidism and ophthalmopathy. Study-wide results and caveats: The authors' 13 V-J model separated ophthalmopathy from stable hyperthyroidism.

The chain couples TRBV4-1 to TRBJ2-7; D perhaps matches TRBD2 (5 bases). The J call is doubtful: the DNA matches TRBJ2-1 better. Sequencing was carried out using blood. The TCR originated in a woman in her twenties or thirties with Graves' hyperthyroidism. The CDR3 nucleotides are TGCGCCAGCAGCCAAGGGACTCTAACCTACGAGCAGTTCTTC. This encodes CASSQGTLTYEQFF.